Shown below are 20 T cell receptor beta chains from a single sample sequenced in a study of T-cell reconstitution after alpha-beta-depleted transplantation in children. This sample's TCRbeta library carried unique molecular identifier barcodes. From the PCR reads, TCRdb called clonotypes with MiXCR, one entry per CDR3 protein. The sample comprises fewer than 1 million distinct CDR3 sequences, 15% to 20% of which are singletons, and just under 5% rests with the top ten. Specimen: PBMCs, mostly from graft donor cells, collected 360 days after TCRalphabeta/CD19-depleted stem cell transplant. The receptor set was obtained from a male patient between 5 and 17 years old who had a stem cell transplant for acute lymphoblastic leukemia, so the T cells may come from the graft donor.

This clonotype was recorded only once. V gene TRBV29-1 combines with J gene TRBJ2-5; D gene uncertain. The CDR3 spans 13 residues. Between the trimmed V and J ends, which lost 3 bases and 0 bases, there was a span of 8 bases. CDR1 is SQVTM and CDR2 is ANQGSEA in the germline V gene. In DNA, the CDR3 is TGCAGCGTTGATGCACAGAACCAAGAGACCCAGTACTTC. This translates into CSVDAQNQETQYF.

This clonotype was seen a handful of times. The chain uses TRBV20-1 and TRBJ2-3; perhaps D is TRBD1 or TRBD2 (5 bases each). Deletions cut 5 bases from V and 2 bases from J, with 11 bases between. CDR1 is DFQATT, CDR2 SNEGSKA, per germline (reference sequence). This CDR3 spans 13 amino acids. The CDR3 is CSALGTFTDTQYF. CDR3 coding DNA: TGCAGTGCTCTGGGGACCTTCACAGATACGCAGTATTTT.

The chain is built from TRBV14 and TRBJ2-5, with D unclear. Trimming cost V 0 bases and J 7 bases, with 12 bases left between them. The germline V gene encodes CDR1 SGHDN and CDR2 FVKESK. The CDR3 consists of 14 residues. The CDR3 DNA follows: TGTGCCAGCAGCCAAGATCTGGTGCAGCGGACCCAGTACTTC. It translates to CASSQDLVQRTQYF.

This clonotype was counted ten times or more. The chain couples TRBV12-3 or TRBV12-4 to TRBJ2-7; TRBD2 might be the D (7 bases). The CDR3 is made up of 12 amino acids. V lost 3 bases and J lost 6, with 9 bases in between. CDR3 nucleotides: TGTGCCAGCAGTTTCGGGGGGCTCGAGCAGTACTTC. Translation gives CASSFGGLEQYF.

This clonotype occurred a few times. V gene TRBV4-1 combines with J gene TRBJ1-2; TRBD1 matches at 10 bases. Germline values: CDR1 MGHRA, CDR2 YSYEKL. This CDR3 contains 16 residues. Unmatched junction bases numbered 6, after V lost 1 base and J lost 4 bases. CDR3: CASSQGGQGVGYGYTF. CDR3 DNA: TGCGCCAGCAGCCAAGGCGGACAGGGGGTTGGCTATGGCTACACCTTC.

The gene calls are TRBV4-1 and TRBJ2-2, with D possibly TRBD2 on 5 matching bases. The CDR3 loop spans 13 amino acids. V gave up 6 bases and J gave up 6 bases, with 11 bases separating them. Germline CDR1 MGHRA, CDR2 YSYEKL. This CDR3 reads CASSRTSAGELFF. CDR3 nucleotides: TGCGCCAGCAGTCGTACTAGTGCCGGGGAGCTGTTTTTT.

This chain links TRBV4-1 with TRBJ2-7; D not resolved. The germline V gene has CDR1 MGHRA and CDR2 YSYEKL. The CDR3 is 14 residues long. V gave up 6 bases and J gave up 2 bases, with 14 bases separating them. The CDR3 protein is CASRGQIDPYEQYF. DNA for the CDR3: TGCGCCAGCAGAGGGCAGATCGACCCCTACGAGCAGTACTTC.

The table lists this clonotype with a few counts. This chain links TRBV2 with TRBJ2-7; 12 nucleotides match TRBD2. Unmatched junction bases numbered 16, after V lost 10 bases and J lost 0 bases. CDR3 length equals 18 residues. Germline V gene sequence: CDR1 SNHLY, CDR2 FYNNEI. This chain's CDR3 is CAIRGGLAGRSFSYEQYF. The CDR3 nucleotides are TGTGCCATCAGGGGAGGACTAGCGGGACGATCCTTCTCCTACGAGCAGTACTTC. Combining the CDR3 with reference TRBV2 and TRBJ2-7 gives the whole variable domain EPEVTQTPSHQVTQMGQEVILRCVPISNHLYFYWYRQILGQKVEFLVSFYNNEISEKSEIFDDQFSVERPDGSNFTLKIRSTKLEDSAMYFCAIRGGLAGRSFSYEQYFGPGTRLTVT.

This clonotype was seen repeatedly, ten times or more. The V gene is TRBV6-1, the J gene TRBJ1-1; no clear D gene. The CDR3 length is 13 residues. Trimming cost V 3 bases and J 7 bases, with 12 bases left between them. CDR1 is MNHNS and CDR2 is SASEGT in the germline V gene. CDR3 in amino acids: CASSDGFLGEAFF. CDR3 nucleotide sequence: TGTGCCAGCAGTGATGGCTTTCTGGGTGAAGCTTTCTTT.

This clonotype was picked up many times. DNA of the CDR3: TGTGCCAGCAGGAGGGCCCTTGAGCTAACAGAGACCCAGTACTTC. Residues: CASRRALELTETQYF. The chain recombines TRBV12-3 or TRBV12-4 with TRBJ2-5; D might be TRBD2 (5 bases). This CDR3 is built from 15 residues. V gave up 6 bases and J gave up 4 bases, with 18 bases separating them.

V gene TRBV11-1 combines with J gene TRBJ2-1; D not certain. Deletions cut 3 bases from V and 3 bases from J, with 12 bases between. This CDR3 spans 15 amino acids. The V gene's germline CDR1 is SGHAT and CDR2 FQDESV (reference sequence). For the CDR3, the DNA is TGTGCCAGCAGCTTCAAGGGCCGGATCTACAATGAGCAGTTCTTC. It codes for CASSFKGRIYNEQFF.

This clonotype was counted a few times. The chain has TRBV5-1 and TRBJ1-3, with D unclear. V was cut by 4 bases and J by 0 bases, with 11 bases left in between. This CDR3 has 15 residues. Germline lookup yields CDR1 SGHRS and CDR2 YFSETQ. The DNA for the CDR3 is TGCGCCAGCAGCCACGGGCCCCTCTCTGGAAACACCATATATTTT. Protein sequence: CASSHGPLSGNTIYF.

The table lists this clonotype with many counts. The chain carries TRBV12-3 or TRBV12-4 and TRBJ1-2; tentative D call: TRBD1 (5 bases). This CDR3 has 11 residues. Trimming shortened V by 4 bases and J by 7 bases, and 7 bases separated the two germline ends. DNA of the CDR3: TGTGCCAGCAGTTGGGGGGGTGGCTACACCTTC. Encoded protein: CASSWGGGYTF.

This clonotype was counted between two and nine times. This chain links TRBV4-2 with TRBJ2-3; the D gene is possibly TRBD2 (6 bases). V dropped 1 base and J dropped 2 bases, with 13 bases sitting between them. Germline assignment: CDR1 LGHNA and CDR2 YNFKEQ. This CDR3 region has 16 residues. CDR3 region: CASSQVVRGITDTQYF. CDR3 coding DNA: TGTGCCAGCAGCCAAGTAGTCCGCGGGATCACAGATACGCAGTATTTT.

This clonotype has just a few counts. The gene calls are TRBV7-9 and TRBJ2-1; TRBD1 matches 7 bases. The CDR3 runs to 16 residues. J lost 0 bases, V lost 5 bases, and 7 bases had no gene match. Germline loops: CDR1 SEHNR, CDR2 FQNEAQ (reference sequence). CDR3 residues: CASSPRQGDSYNEQFF. The CDR3 nucleotides are TGTGCCAGCAGCCCTCGCCAGGGGGACTCCTACAATGAGCAGTTCTTC.

This clonotype was observed at least ten times. The chain links TRBV6-5 to TRBJ2-2; D is undetermined. V lost 3 bases and J 0 bases, leaving 8 bases between the germline ends. The CDR3 is 15 amino acids. Per the germline V gene, CDR1 is MNHEY and CDR2 is SVGAGI. The CDR3 here is CASSYTHANTGELFF. CDR3 in DNA: TGTGCCAGCAGTTATACACACGCGAACACCGGGGAGCTGTTTTTT.

The chain has TRBV9 and TRBJ1-2; 8 positions agree with TRBD1. Germline V gene lookup returns CDR1 SGDLS and CDR2 YYNGEE. The CDR3 is 13 residues long. The V and J ends lost 3 bases and 8 bases, in that order; junction bases with no gene match: 6. The CDR3 region is CASSEQGDFGYTF. The CDR3 region has the DNA TGTGCCAGCAGCGAACAGGGGGACTTCGGCTACACCTTC. Together with reference TRBV9 and TRBJ1-2, the CDR3 gives the full variable domain: DSGVTQTPKHLITATGQRVTLRCSPRSGDLSVYWYQQSLDQGLQFLIQYYNGEERAKGNILERFSAQQFPDLHSELNLSSLELGDSALYFCASSEQGDFGYTFGSGTRLTVV.

The CDR3 nucleotides are TGTGCCAGCATACCCAAAGAGGGACAGGGGAACAATGAGCAGTTCTTC. Translation: CASIPKEGQGNNEQFF. The chain joins TRBV2 to TRBJ2-1, with 10 nucleotides matching TRBD1. Germline V gene lookup returns CDR1 SNHLY and CDR2 FYNNEI. V gave up 7 bases and J gave up 5 bases; unmatched junction bases: 11. The CDR3 length is 16 residues.

This clonotype was picked up a small number of times. CDR3 DNA: TGCGCCAGCAGCCCGTTCAGAGCGACTAGCGGGGGCAATGAGCAGTTCTTC. This gives the protein CASSPFRATSGGNEQFF. V gene TRBV5-1 combines with J gene TRBJ2-1; 12 nucleotides align to TRBD2. This CDR3 is 17 amino acids long. With 4 bases clipped from V and 6 bases from J, the junction kept 11 bases outside the gene matches. Germline V gives CDR1 SGHRS, CDR2 YFSETQ.

This clonotype has a handful of counts. The rearrangement uses TRBV24-1 and TRBJ2-2; 10 bases are shared with TRBD1. J gave up 12 bases and V 4 bases, and 13 bases lay outside the gene matches. Germline CDR1 reads KGHDR; CDR2 reads SFDVKD. CDR3 length: 16 residues. CDR3 coding DNA: TGTGCCACCAGTGAACGGGACAGGGGAAGGCCCCGTCAGCTGTTTTTT. Amino acid sequence: CATSERDRGRPRQLFF.